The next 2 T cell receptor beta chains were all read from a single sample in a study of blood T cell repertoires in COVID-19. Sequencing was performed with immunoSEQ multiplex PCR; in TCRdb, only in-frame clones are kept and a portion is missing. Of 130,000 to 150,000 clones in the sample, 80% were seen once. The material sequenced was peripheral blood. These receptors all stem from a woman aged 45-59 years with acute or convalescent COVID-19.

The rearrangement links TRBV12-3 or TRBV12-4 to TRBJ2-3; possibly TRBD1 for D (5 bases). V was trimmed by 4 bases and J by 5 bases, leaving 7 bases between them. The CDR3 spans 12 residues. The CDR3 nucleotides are TGTGCCAGCAGTTCGACAGTAGATACGCAGTATTTT. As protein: CASSSTVDTQYF.

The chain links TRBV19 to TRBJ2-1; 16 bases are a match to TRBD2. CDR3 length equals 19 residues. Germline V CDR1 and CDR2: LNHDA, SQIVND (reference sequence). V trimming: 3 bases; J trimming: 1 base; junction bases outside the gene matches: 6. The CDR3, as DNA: TGTGCCAGTAGTATCACCGGGACTAGCGGGGGGGCTTCCTACAATGAGCAGTTCTTC. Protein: CASSITGTSGGASYNEQFF.